The following is a T cell receptor beta chain sequence with its context. Its antigen is as yet unknown. CDR1 and CDR2 (germline): MNHEY, SMNVEV (reference sequence). Between the trimmed V and J ends, which lost 6 bases and 7 bases, there was a span of 12 bases. This CDR3 comprises 13 residues. Following RNA extraction, reverse transcription yielded cDNA that acted as the sequencing template. Produced via immunoSEQ multiplex PCR; TCRdb's table is partial and in-frame only. This sample has 170,000 or so clones; about three fifths occur once, and the top ten carry over 10%. These data originate in a study of CD8+ T cells in alopecia areata. This sample's treatment: oral pan-JAK inhibitor, 5-10 mg twice daily. The study's findings and limits: Amid tofacitinib therapy, many expanded lesional clones stayed present in scalp and blood.

This chain joins TRBV27 and TRBJ1-4, with D unresolved. The clonotype comes from a human donor with alopecia areata. Specimen: CD8+ T cells sorted from blood, collected at week 24, from a patient treated with tofacitinib. The CDR3 DNA reads as TGTGCCAGCAGAGGAGGGCGGGGTGAAAAACTGTTTTTT. Protein product: CASRGGRGEKLFF.